This TCR beta chain came from a study of post-analysis software for immune sequencing data. Study-level findings and limits: Multiple sclerosis was associated with a significant reduction in normalized Chao1 diversity relative to controls.

Regarding this clonotype: Its antigen is still unknown.

Unique molecular identifiers featured in each of the TCR beta cDNA libraries. MiXCR, applied by TCRdb to the PCR reads, yields one record per CDR3 protein. The sample lists hundreds of thousands of distinct CDR3 sequences, less than 40% occurring once. The sample was blood. The sequence derives from a girl aged 5-17 years with multiple sclerosis.

In DNA form, the CDR3 reads TGTGCCATCATGGCTAGCACAGATACGCAGTATTTT. The encoded protein is CAIMASTDTQYF. This sequence joins TRBV10-3 and TRBJ2-3; no firm D call. Germline V gene lookup returns CDR1 ENHRY and CDR2 SYGVKD. The CDR3 is made up of 12 amino acids. Trimming pared 7 bases from V and 0 bases from J, leaving 5 bases between.